These T cell receptor beta chains were read from a single sample in a study of regulatory T cells in long-lasting Graves disease. TCRdb redid the calling of the multiplex PCR reads with MiXCR, one entry per CDR3 protein. This table has around 460,000 distinct CDR3 sequences, roughly 21% appearing once. The sample was peripheral blood mononuclear cells (PBMCs), taken when the disease was refractory, from a patient treated with antithyroid drugs. These receptors originate from a female donor with Graves disease. The CDR3 runs from the conserved cysteine through the conserved F or W. Each record gives: V gene, clone size, D gene, J gene, CDR3 DNA, CDR3 protein. The D gene is left open where the match is weak. The listing skips clone size in some rows; elsewhere it reads once, few, many or a size class.

V gene: TRBV5-1
clone size: NA
D gene: NA
J gene: TRBJ2-7
CDR3 DNA: TGCGCCAGCAGCTTGAATGGACAGATCGAGCAGTACTTC
CDR3 protein: CASSLNGQIEQYF

V gene: TRBV7-9
clone size: NA
D gene: NA
J gene: TRBJ1-5
CDR3 DNA: TGTGCCAGCAACCCCCTGGAGGGGAGTGAGAATCAGCCCCAGCATTTT
CDR3 protein: CASNPLEGSENQPQHF

V gene: TRBV10-3
clone size: few
D gene: NA
J gene: TRBJ1-6
CDR3 DNA: TGTGCCATCAGTGACCTTTGGACAGCCTCTAATTCACCCCTCCACTTT
CDR3 protein: CAISDLWTASNSPLHF

V gene: TRBV28
clone size: few
D gene: TRBD1
J gene: TRBJ1-1
CDR3 DNA: TGTGCCAGCATCTTCAGGGGGTTGAACACTGAAGCTTTCTTT
CDR3 protein: CASIFRGLNTEAFF

V gene: TRBV12-3/TRBV12-4
clone size: many
D gene: TRBD2
J gene: TRBJ2-2
CDR3 DNA: TGTGCCAGCAGATATCGGGGGGACACCGGGGAGCTGTTTTTT
CDR3 protein: CASRYRGDTGELFF

V gene: TRBV5-6
clone size: NA
D gene: TRBD1
J gene: TRBJ1-5
CDR3 DNA: TGTGCCAGCAGCTCCTCCGGGACAGCGTCGCGTCAGCCCCAGCATTTT
CDR3 protein: CASSSSGTASRQPQHF

V gene: TRBV28
clone size: few
D gene: NA
J gene: TRBJ2-7
CDR3 DNA: TGTGCCAGCAGTTCCCCAATGGCTTTCTACGAGCAGTACTTC
CDR3 protein: CASSSPMAFYEQYF

V gene: TRBV28
clone size: many
D gene: TRBD2
J gene: TRBJ2-5
CDR3 DNA: TGTGCCAGCACAGCCCGGCTAGCGGGCCTCCAAGAGACCCAGTACTTC
CDR3 protein: CASTARLAGLQETQYF

V gene: TRBV6-1
clone size: NA
D gene: TRBD1
J gene: TRBJ1-2
CDR3 DNA: TGTGCCAGCAGTGACTACAGGGGTCTTAACTATGGCTACACCTTC
CDR3 protein: CASSDYRGLNYGYTF

V gene: TRBV15
clone size: NA
D gene: NA
J gene: TRBJ2-6
CDR3 DNA: TGTGCCGGGCGGTACTACTCTGGGGCCAACGTCCTGACTTTC
CDR3 protein: CAGRYYSGANVLTF

V gene: TRBV20-1
clone size: few
D gene: NA
J gene: TRBJ1-1
CDR3 DNA: TGCAGTGCCATAATGAACACTGAAGCTTTCTTT
CDR3 protein: CSAIMNTEAFF

V gene: TRBV7-2
clone size: few
D gene: NA
J gene: TRBJ2-7
CDR3 DNA: TGTGCCAGCAGCTTAGACGGGGACTCCTACGAGCAGTACTTC
CDR3 protein: CASSLDGDSYEQYF

V gene: TRBV28
clone size: many
D gene: TRBD1
J gene: TRBJ2-7
CDR3 DNA: TGTGCCAGCAGTTTTAGGGGGCTGGGAGAGCAGTACTTC
CDR3 protein: CASSFRGLGEQYF

V gene: TRBV20-1
clone size: few
D gene: TRBD2
J gene: TRBJ2-2
CDR3 DNA: TGCAGTGCTAGCGAAGGCGGGGGGGCCTATGGCGGGGAGCTGTTTTTT
CDR3 protein: CSASEGGGAYGGELFF

V gene: TRBV19
clone size: NA
D gene: TRBD1
J gene: TRBJ1-1
CDR3 DNA: TGTGCCAGTACCGACAGGGGGACCACTGAAGCTTTCTTT
CDR3 protein: CASTDRGTTEAFF

V gene: TRBV13
clone size: NA
D gene: NA
J gene: TRBJ1-1
CDR3 DNA: TGTGCCAGCAGCCCTTACCCAGGGATAGGGGCTTTCTTT
CDR3 protein: CASSPYPGIGAFF

V gene: TRBV19
clone size: few
D gene: TRBD1
J gene: TRBJ1-1
CDR3 DNA: TGTGCCAGTAGTGTCCGGGACAGGGGCACTGAAGCTTTCTTT
CDR3 protein: CASSVRDRGTEAFF

V gene: TRBV30
clone size: NA
D gene: NA
J gene: TRBJ1-2
CDR3 DNA: TGTGCCTGGAAAAGGGGGGGCGACTATGGCTACACCTTC
CDR3 protein: CAWKRGGDYGYTF

V gene: TRBV5-5
clone size: few
D gene: NA
J gene: TRBJ1-5
CDR3 DNA: TGTGCCAGCAGCAATCAAGGGGATCAGCCCCAGCATTTT
CDR3 protein: CASSNQGDQPQHF

V gene: TRBV20-1
clone size: NA
D gene: NA
J gene: TRBJ1-6
CDR3 DNA: TGCAGTGCTAGAGATGCACAGAATAATTCACCCCTCCACTTT
CDR3 protein: CSARDAQNNSPLHF

V gene: TRBV7-9
clone size: NA
D gene: NA
J gene: TRBJ1-1
CDR3 DNA: TGTGCCAGCAGCCCCGTGGTGTCGAACACTGAAGCTTTCTTT
CDR3 protein: CASSPVVSNTEAFF

V gene: TRBV5-1
clone size: NA
D gene: NA
J gene: TRBJ2-2
CDR3 DNA: TGCGCCAGCACTCAAAGGGCCGGGGAGCTGTTTTTT
CDR3 protein: CASTQRAGELFF

V gene: TRBV11-2
clone size: many
D gene: NA
J gene: TRBJ2-2
CDR3 DNA: TGTGCCATTCTCCTTAGCGGAAACACCGGGGAGCTGTTTTTT
CDR3 protein: CAILLSGNTGELFF

V gene: TRBV27
clone size: many
D gene: TRBD1
J gene: TRBJ1-1
CDR3 DNA: TGTGCCAGCAGGACAGGGGCCACTGAAGCTTTCTTT
CDR3 protein: CASRTGATEAFF

V gene: TRBV20-1
clone size: NA
D gene: TRBD2
J gene: TRBJ2-5
CDR3 DNA: TGCAGTGCTAGAGAGGCTATTGAGGCGGCTAGCGGGCAAGAGACCCAGTACTTC
CDR3 protein: CSAREAIEAASGQETQYF

V gene: TRBV12-3/TRBV12-4
clone size: NA
D gene: NA
J gene: TRBJ2-3
CDR3 DNA: TGTGCCAGCAGTCACGACCCCGAGACCTATGCTAGCACAGATACGCAGTATTTT
CDR3 protein: CASSHDPETYASTDTQYF

V gene: TRBV10-3
clone size: many
D gene: TRBD1
J gene: TRBJ1-1
CDR3 DNA: TGTGCCATCACCCCCGACAGGGGCACCGGCGATGCCATGAACACTGAAGCTTTCTTT
CDR3 protein: CAITPDRGTGDAMNTEAFF

V gene: TRBV28
clone size: many
D gene: NA
J gene: TRBJ1-4
CDR3 DNA: TGTGCCAGCAGTTTCTCGGTCCAGGGAACAACTAATGAAAAACTGTTTTTT
CDR3 protein: CASSFSVQGTTNEKLFF